This entry features one T cell receptor beta chain sequence. Its target is not known. This specimen belongs to a study of Graves' ophthalmopathy and Graves' hyperthyroidism. Study findings and constraints: Among expanded thyroid clonotypes above 0.001 frequency, most also occurred in blood. From stable hyperthyroidism, ophthalmopathy was separated by a 13-signature model with 85% to 90% sensitivity and less than 82% specificity.

Diagnostic conclusions were grounded in clinical symptoms, serum thyroxine, TRAb, thyroid ultrasound and orbital computed tomography. Amplification targeted the TCR beta CDR3 regions, with RNA transcripts as the source material. Investigators did first-round RT-PCR with HTBI primers, then second-round multiplex PCR. TCRdb reanalysed the multiplex PCR reads using MiXCR and keeps one entry per CDR3 protein. This table has about 400,000 distinct CDR3 sequences, under 25% appearing once. V was clipped by 6 bases and J by 0 bases; unmatched bases: 8. This CDR3 is 16 amino acids long. The sample consisted of peripheral blood. The sequence came from a woman between 18 and 29 years old with stable Graves' hyperthyroidism. The chain combines TRBV12-3 or TRBV12-4 with TRBJ2-4; 7 positions match TRBD1. The CDR3 here is CASRRTSGGAKNIQYF. The CDR3, as DNA: TGTGCCAGCAGGAGAACCTCAGGGGGAGCCAAAAACATTCAGTACTTC.